This T cell receptor (beta chain) was found in a study of CD8 T cells in Susac syndrome (dated by TCRdb to between 2018 and 2020). Background on the whole study: Whether CD8+ T cell activation and differentiation in Susac syndrome was antigen driven was tested using repertoire sequencing.

RNA was extracted using the RNeasy kit, and roughly 0.45 to 1 microgram was reverse transcribed with random hexamers. TCR beta CDR3 regions were amplified with the immunoSEQ multiplex PCR assay covering 54 Vbeta and 13 Jbeta segments. PCR amplification bias was corrected by using a synthetic template baseline for primer optimization and computational correction. In the paper's pipeline: Only productive sequences were kept, with reads annotated to V, D and J genes according to IMGT and analyzed in immunoSEQ Analyzer. To calculate clonality, Shannon entropy was normalized by log2 of the number of productive unique sequences and then subtracted from one. Public and private clones were assessed among the 100 most prevalent clones of each patient and control. Susac-specific clones were defined as absent from healthy and MS cohorts, over a thousand published viral clones and other ImmuneACCESS disease sequences. Using fastp trimming at Q25 and MiXCR clonotype assembly, TCRdb reanalyzed the public sequencing data and kept in-frame beta chains. Identical CDR3 proteins give one entry, which carries the most common genes and DNA. V and J calls and clone size were set by TCRdb, not the authors. Present in this sample are just over 300,000 distinct CDR3 sequences, about 91% of which were seen just once. Around 0.07% of the sample is taken by the ten largest.

Remarks on this clonotype: Its target antigen remains unknown. No qualities accompany the bases; no much larger clone lies one base away.

High-throughput TCR beta sequencing profiled peripheral blood CD8+ and CD4+ T cells from healthy donors, Susac syndrome patients and multiple sclerosis patients. Treatment-naive patients with stable or active relapsing-remitting disease fulfilling revised McDonald criteria were used as multiple sclerosis controls. Bulk CD8+ and CD4+ T cells were purified by magnetic negative isolation, while CD8+ TEMRA cells were enriched using FACS. Blood was collected in EDTA tubes and processed within 24 hours, with PBMCs isolated through density gradient centrifugation. PBMCs intended for TCR sequencing were cryopreserved in liquid nitrogen and were subsequently thawed in a 37 degrees C water bath. A purity of at least 90% was achieved for sorted or isolated CD4+, CD8+ and CD8+ TEMRA cells. The CDR3 spans 12 residues, from the cysteine through the phenylalanine. Of the read, only the CDR3 DNA is kept; its 36 bases are in frame from base 1. CDR1 and CDR2 are read off the germline V gene as LGHNA and YSLEER. The V end gives up 0 bases and the J end 12 bases, leaving 2 bases in the junction not matched to a gene.

What the work shows at the level of the full study, not this receptor alone: The TCR sequencing and HLA analysis was acknowledged to have included a relatively small number of individuals.

This receptor chain uses TRBV4-3 and TRBJ2-1; 7 bases in between match TRBD2. The material sequenced was CD4+ T cells from PBMCs. This TCR came from a human donor with multiple sclerosis. The CDR3 here reads CASSQDQRGQFF. The DNA is TGCGCCAGCAGCCAAGATCAGCGGGGGCAGTTCTTC.